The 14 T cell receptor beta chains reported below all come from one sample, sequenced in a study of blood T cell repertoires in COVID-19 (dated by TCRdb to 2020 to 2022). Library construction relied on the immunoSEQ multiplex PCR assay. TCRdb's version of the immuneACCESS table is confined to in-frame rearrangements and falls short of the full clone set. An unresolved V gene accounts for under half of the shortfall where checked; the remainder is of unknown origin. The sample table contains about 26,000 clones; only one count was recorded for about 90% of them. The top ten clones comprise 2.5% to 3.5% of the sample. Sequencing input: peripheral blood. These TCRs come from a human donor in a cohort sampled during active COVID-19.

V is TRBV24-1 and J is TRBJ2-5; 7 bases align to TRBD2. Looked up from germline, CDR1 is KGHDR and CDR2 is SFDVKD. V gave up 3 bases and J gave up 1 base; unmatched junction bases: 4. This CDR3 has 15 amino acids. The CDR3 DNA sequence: TGTGCCACCAGTGATACGGGAGGACCCCAAGAGACCCAGTACTTC. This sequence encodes CATSDTGGPQETQYF.

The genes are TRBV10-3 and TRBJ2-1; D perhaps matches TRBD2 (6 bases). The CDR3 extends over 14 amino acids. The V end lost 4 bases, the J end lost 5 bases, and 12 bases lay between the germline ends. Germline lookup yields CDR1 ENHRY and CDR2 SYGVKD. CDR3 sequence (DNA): TGTGCCATCAGTGTGAGGCGGGGCGACAATGAGCAGTTCTTC. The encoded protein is CAISVRRGDNEQFF.

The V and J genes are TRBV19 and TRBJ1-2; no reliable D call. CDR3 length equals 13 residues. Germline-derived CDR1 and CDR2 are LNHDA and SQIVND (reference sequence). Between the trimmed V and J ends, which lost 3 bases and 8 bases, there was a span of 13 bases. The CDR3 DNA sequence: TGTGCCAGTAGTATTAATTTCGGGTCCGGCTACACCTTC. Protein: CASSINFGSGYTF.

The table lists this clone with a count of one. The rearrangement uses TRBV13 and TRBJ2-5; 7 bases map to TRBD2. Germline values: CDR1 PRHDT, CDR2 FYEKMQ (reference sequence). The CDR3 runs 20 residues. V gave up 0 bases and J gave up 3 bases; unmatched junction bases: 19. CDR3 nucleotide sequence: TGTGCCAGCAGCTTAGGCCGGGTGGCTAGCGGAGGGATACTTAAAGAGACCCAGTACTTC. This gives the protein CASSLGRVASGGILKETQYF. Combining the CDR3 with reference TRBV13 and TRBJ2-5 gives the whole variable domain AAGVIQSPRHLIKEKRETATLKCYPIPRHDTVYWYQQGPGQDPQFLISFYEKMQSDKGSIPDRFSAQQFSDYHSELNMSSLELGDSALYFCASSLGRVASGGILKETQYFGPGTRLLVL.

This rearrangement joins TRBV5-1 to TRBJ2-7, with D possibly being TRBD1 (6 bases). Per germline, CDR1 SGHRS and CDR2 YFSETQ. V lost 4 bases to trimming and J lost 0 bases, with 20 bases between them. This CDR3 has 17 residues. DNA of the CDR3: TGCGCCAGCAGCCTCGGGACACCCACAGGGTTCTCCTACGAGCAGTACTTC. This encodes CASSLGTPTGFSYEQYF.

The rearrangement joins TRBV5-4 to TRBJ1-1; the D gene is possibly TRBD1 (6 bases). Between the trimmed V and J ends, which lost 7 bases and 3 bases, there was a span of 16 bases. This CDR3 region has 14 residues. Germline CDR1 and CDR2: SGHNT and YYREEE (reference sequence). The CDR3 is CASGRQAGYTEAFF. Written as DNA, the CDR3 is TGTGCCAGCGGACGACAGGCAGGCTACACTGAAGCTTTCTTT.

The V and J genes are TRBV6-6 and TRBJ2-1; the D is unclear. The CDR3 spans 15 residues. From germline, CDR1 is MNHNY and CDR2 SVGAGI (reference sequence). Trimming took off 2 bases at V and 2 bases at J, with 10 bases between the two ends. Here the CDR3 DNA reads TGTGCCAGCAGTTACGGGCCTTCCGCCTACAATGAGCAGTTCTTC. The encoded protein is CASSYGPSAYNEQFF.

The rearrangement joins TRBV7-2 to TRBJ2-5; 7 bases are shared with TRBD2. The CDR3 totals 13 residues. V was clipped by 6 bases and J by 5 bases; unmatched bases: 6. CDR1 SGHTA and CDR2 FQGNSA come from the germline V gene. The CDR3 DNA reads TGTGCCAGCAGTAGCGGGTACAAGGAGACCCAGTACTTC. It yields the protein CASSSGYKETQYF.

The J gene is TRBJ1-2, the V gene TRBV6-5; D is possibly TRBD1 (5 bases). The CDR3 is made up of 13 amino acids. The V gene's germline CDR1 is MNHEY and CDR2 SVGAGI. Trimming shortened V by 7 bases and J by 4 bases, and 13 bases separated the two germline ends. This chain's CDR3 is CASTEGGAYGYTF. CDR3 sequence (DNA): TGTGCCAGCACCGAGGGAGGGGCCTATGGCTACACCTTC.

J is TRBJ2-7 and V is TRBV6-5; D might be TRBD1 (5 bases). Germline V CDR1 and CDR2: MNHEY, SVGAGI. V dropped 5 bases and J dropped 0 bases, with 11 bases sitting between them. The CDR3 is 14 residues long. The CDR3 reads CASSQTVFSYEQYF. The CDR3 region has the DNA TGTGCCAGCAGTCAGACAGTATTCTCCTACGAGCAGTACTTC.

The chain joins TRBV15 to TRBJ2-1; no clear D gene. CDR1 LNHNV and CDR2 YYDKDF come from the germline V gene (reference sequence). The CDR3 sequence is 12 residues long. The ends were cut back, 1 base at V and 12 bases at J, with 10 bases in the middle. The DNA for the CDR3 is TGTGCCACCAGCAGAGGTGGGCTGGTGCAGTTCTTC. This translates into CATSRGGLVQFF.

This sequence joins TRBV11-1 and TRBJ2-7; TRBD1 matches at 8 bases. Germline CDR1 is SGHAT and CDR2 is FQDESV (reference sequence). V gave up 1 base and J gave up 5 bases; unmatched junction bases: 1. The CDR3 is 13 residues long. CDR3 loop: CASSLVTGDEQYF. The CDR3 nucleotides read TGTGCCAGCAGCTTAGTGACAGGGGACGAGCAGTACTTC.

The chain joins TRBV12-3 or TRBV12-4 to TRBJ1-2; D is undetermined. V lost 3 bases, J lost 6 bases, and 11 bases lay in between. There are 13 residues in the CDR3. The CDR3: CASSFLTGNGYTF. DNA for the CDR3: TGTGCCAGCAGTTTTTTAACGGGGAATGGCTACACCTTC.

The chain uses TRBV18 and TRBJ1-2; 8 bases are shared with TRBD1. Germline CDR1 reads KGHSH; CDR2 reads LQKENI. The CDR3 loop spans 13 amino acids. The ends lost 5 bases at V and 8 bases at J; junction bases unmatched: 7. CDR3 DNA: TGTGCCAGCTCAAGCCAGGGGGCGGAGGGCTACACCTTC. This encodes CASSSQGAEGYTF.